Described below is a single T cell receptor (beta chain) sequence and its context. Its antigen is unidentified. The sample belongs to a study of T cell repertoires in cytomegalovirus infection. In the study overall: CMV infection and matching HLA type were both indicated by public TCR beta signatures.

Germline CDR1 reads SNHLY; CDR2 reads FYNNEI. The CDR3 is 13 amino acids. Trimming left V 4 bases short and J 2 bases short, with 9 bases between. TCRdb itself ran the reads through MiXCR, one entry per CDR3 protein. The table records 150,000 to 200,000 distinct CDR3 sequences, nearly 9.5% of them present only once. Findings and caveats of the study: Predominance within the ex vivo response was attributable to HLA-C-restricted CMV-specific TCR beta clonotypes. Using cumulative public TCR beta family frequency, the authors identified those who carried CMV together with the relevant HLA.

This sequence originates from a human donor in good health (CMV status not recorded). Some clones in this sample may be carry-over from other donors' samples. Material: PBMCs. This chain links TRBV2 with TRBJ2-7; no firm D call. CDR3 in DNA: TGTGCCAGCAGTGTCAAAGTTCCCTACGAGCAGTACTTC. This sequence encodes CASSVKVPYEQYF.